The present T cell receptor beta chain was sequenced within a study of regulatory dendritic cells for organ transplantation. Allogeneic regulatory or mature dendritic cells were co-cultured for 5 days with CFSE-labeled sorted T cells at 1:10. Naive CD45RA+ and memory CD45RO+ CD4+ or CD8+ T cells were FACS-sorted. Study-level points and caveats: Memory CD8+ T cells were the most oligoclonal; naive cells were highly diverse. Memory CD8+ clonal expansion seemed more limited with regulatory than mature dendritic cells.

The table came from immunoSEQ multiplex PCR; TCRdb's copy has only in-frame clones and leaves some out. The data show about 20,000 clones, 75% to 90% seen once. CDR1 is MDHEN, CDR2 SYDVKM, per germline. V lost 4 bases and J 0 bases, leaving 13 bases between the germline ends. This CDR3 is built from 16 residues. This clone has just a few counts. Its antigen is unknown. Sequencing input: naive CD4+ T cells from blood cultured with regulatory dendritic cells. Sample subset: CD45RA+ naive T cells. This clonotype originated in a human donor in good health. The J gene is TRBJ1-5, the V gene TRBV28, with D possibly matching TRBD1 (6 bases). Here the CDR3 reads CASSSSGTPSNQPQHF. DNA for the CDR3: TGTGCCAGCAGTTCCTCCGGGACACCTAGCAATCAGCCCCAGCATTTT.